The 4 T cell receptor beta chains listed next were all sequenced from one sample in a study of healthy donors' naive CD4 and CD8 T cells. A linear amplification protocol produced the TCR libraries from around 0.55 ug of total RNA. Via MiXCR, TCRdb re-called the reads, giving one row per CDR3 protein. The data contain approximately 180,000 distinct CDR3 sequences, about four fifths of them singletons. The sample comprised naive CD4+ and CD8+ T cells sorted from blood, pooled from several donors. The receptors were sampled from a pool of human donors in good health; the sample pools cells from several healthy donors.

This clonotype was observed a few times. The V gene is TRBV18, the J gene TRBJ1-4; 7 bases line up with TRBD1. This CDR3 is 15 amino acids long. Per germline, CDR1 KGHSH and CDR2 LQKENI. V was pared by 4 bases and J by 5 bases, with 7 bases of the junction left unmatched. Written as DNA, the CDR3 is TGTGCCAGCTCACTAAGTGGGACAGAAAATGAAAAACTGTTTTTT. Protein product: CASSLSGTENEKLFF.

This chain links TRBV28 with TRBJ2-4; D remains ambiguous. CDR3 size: 13 residues. In germline, CDR1 is MDHEN, CDR2 SYDVKM. V was shortened by 8 bases and J by 0 bases, with 8 bases between the two germline ends. The CDR3 bases are TGTGCCAGCGCCGAGGTAGCCAAAAACATTCAGTACTTC. Protein product: CASAEVAKNIQYF.

This clonotype occurred a few times. V usage is TRBV28 and J usage is TRBJ2-1; D may be TRBD2 (6 bases). The germline V and J ends were trimmed by 9 bases and 2 bases, with 14 bases remaining between them. The CDR3 loop spans 14 amino acids. Germline V gene data show CDR1 as MDHEN and CDR2 as SYDVKM. CDR3 sequence (DNA): TGTGCCAGTGTGGCGGAGGGAACCTACAATGAGCAGTTCTTC. Protein sequence: CASVAEGTYNEQFF. The entire variable domain, with the rest obtained from reference TRBV28 and TRBJ2-1, is as follows: DVKVTQSSRYLVKRTGEKVFLECVQDMDHENMFWYRQDPGLGLRLIYFSYDVKMKEKGDIPEGYSVSREKKERFSLILESASTNQTSMYLCASVAEGTYNEQFFGPGTRLTVL.

The chain uses TRBV27 and TRBJ2-7; 8 bases map to TRBD1. Germline V gene sequence: CDR1 MNHEY, CDR2 SMNVEV (reference sequence). This CDR3 spans 14 amino acids. V lost 5 bases, J lost 6 bases, and 9 bases stayed unmatched. The CDR3 DNA follows: TGTGCCAGCAGTCTCGACTACAGGGGGAGCGAGCAGTACTTC. Translating gives CASSLDYRGSEQYF.